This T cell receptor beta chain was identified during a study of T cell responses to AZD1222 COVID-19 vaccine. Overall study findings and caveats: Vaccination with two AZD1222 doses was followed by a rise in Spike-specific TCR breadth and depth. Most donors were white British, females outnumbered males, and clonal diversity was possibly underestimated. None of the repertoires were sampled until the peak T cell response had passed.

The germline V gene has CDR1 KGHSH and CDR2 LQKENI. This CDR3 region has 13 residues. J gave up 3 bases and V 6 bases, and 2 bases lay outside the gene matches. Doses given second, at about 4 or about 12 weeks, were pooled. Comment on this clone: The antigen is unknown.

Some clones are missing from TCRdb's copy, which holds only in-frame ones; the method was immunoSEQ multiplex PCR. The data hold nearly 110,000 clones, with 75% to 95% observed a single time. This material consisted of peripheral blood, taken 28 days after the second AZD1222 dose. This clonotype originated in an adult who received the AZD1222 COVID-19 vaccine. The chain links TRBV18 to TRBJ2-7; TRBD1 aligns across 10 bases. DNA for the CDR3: TGTGCCAGCTCCCGGGACAGGGGCTACGAGCAGTACTTC. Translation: CASSRDRGYEQYF.